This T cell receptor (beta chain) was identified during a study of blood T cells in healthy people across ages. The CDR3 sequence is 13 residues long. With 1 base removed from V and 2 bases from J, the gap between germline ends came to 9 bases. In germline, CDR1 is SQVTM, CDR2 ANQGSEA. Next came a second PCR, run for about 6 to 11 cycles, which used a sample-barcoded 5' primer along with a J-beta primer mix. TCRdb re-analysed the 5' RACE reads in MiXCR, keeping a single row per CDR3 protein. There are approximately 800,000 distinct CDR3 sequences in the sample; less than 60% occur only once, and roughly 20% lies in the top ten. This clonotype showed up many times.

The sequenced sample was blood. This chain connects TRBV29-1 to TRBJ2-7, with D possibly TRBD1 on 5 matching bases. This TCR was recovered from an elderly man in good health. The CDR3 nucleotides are TGCAGCGTTGAAGTGGGGCAGGCCTACGAGCAGTACTTC. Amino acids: CSVEVGQAYEQYF.